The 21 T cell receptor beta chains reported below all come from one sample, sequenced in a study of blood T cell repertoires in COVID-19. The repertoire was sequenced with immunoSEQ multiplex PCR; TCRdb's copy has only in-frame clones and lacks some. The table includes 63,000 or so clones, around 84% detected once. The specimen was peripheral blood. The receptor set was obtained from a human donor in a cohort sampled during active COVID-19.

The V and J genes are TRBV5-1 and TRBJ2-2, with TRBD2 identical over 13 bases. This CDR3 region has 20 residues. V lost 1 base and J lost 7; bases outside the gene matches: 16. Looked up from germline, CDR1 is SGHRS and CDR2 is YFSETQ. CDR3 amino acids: CASSLNGGLAGKGNSGELFF. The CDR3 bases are TGCGCCAGCAGCTTGAATGGGGGACTAGCGGGAAAAGGAAATAGCGGGGAGCTGTTTTTT.

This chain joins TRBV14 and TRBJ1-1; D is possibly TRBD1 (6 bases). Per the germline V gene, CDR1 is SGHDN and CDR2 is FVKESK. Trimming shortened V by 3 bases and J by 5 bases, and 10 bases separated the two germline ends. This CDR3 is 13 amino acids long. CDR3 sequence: CASSQGAWTEAFF. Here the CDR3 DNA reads TGTGCCAGCAGCCAGGGGGCCTGGACTGAAGCTTTCTTT.

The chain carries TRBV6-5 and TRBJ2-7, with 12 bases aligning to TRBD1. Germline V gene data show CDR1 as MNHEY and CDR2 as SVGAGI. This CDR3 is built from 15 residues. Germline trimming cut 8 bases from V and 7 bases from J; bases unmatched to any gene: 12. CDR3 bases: TGTGCCAGCGGCAGAACTGGGACAGGGGGCATAGAGCAGTACTTC. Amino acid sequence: CASGRTGTGGIEQYF.

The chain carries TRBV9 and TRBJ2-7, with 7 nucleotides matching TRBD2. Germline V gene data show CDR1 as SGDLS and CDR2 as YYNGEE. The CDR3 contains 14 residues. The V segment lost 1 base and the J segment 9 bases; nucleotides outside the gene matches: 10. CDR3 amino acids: CASSVSEGGTGQYF. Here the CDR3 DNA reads TGTGCCAGCAGCGTATCAGAGGGAGGGACCGGGCAGTACTTC.

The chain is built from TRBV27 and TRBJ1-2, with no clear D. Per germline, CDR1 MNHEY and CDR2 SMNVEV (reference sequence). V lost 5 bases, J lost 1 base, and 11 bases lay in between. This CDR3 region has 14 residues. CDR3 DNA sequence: TGTGCCAGCAGTCGAGGCAGAAATAACTATGGCTACACCTTC. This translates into CASSRGRNNYGYTF.

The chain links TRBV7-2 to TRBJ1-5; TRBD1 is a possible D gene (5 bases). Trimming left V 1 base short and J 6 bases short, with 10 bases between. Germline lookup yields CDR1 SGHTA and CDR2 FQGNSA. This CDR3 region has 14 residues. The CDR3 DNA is TGTGCCAGCAGCTTAGAGGTGGGGGGTCAGCCCCAGCATTTT. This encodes CASSLEVGGQPQHF. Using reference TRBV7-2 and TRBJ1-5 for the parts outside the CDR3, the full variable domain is GAGVSQSPSNKVTEKGKDVELRCDPISGHTALYWYRQSLGQGLEFLIYFQGNSAPDKSGLPSDRFSAERTGGSVSTLTIQRTQQEDSAVYLCASSLEVGGQPQHFGDGTRLSIL.

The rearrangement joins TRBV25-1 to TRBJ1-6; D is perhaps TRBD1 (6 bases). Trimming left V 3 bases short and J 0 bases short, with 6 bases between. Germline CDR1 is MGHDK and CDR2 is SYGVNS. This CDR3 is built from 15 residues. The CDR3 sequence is CASSDRGSYNSPLHF. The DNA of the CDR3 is TGTGCCAGCAGTGACAGGGGCTCCTATAATTCACCCCTCCACTTT.

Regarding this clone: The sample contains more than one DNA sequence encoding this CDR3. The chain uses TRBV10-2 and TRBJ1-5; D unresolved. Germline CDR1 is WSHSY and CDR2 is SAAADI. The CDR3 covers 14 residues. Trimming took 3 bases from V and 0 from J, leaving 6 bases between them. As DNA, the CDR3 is TGCGCCAGCAGTGATTCAGATAGCAATCAGCCCCAGCATTTT. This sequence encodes CASSDSDSNQPQHF.

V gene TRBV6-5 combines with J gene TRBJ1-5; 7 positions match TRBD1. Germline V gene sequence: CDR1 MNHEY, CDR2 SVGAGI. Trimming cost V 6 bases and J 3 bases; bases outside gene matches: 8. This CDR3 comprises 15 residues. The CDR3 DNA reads TGTGCCAGCAGCCTAAGACAGGGCCACAATCAGCCCCAGCATTTT. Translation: CASSLRQGHNQPQHF.

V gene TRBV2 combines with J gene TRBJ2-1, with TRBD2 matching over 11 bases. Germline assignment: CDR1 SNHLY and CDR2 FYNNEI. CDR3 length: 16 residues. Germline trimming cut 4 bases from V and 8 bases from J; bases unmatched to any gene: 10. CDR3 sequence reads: CASSARVAGGRHEQFF. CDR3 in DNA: TGTGCCAGCAGTGCTCGTGTAGCGGGAGGGCGTCATGAGCAGTTCTTC.

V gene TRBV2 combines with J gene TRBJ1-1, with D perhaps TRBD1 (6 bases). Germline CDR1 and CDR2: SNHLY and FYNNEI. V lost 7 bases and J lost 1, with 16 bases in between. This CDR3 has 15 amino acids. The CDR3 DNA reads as TGTGCCAGCAAGCCCGGGACACTCGAGAACACTGAAGCTTTCTTT. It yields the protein CASKPGTLENTEAFF.

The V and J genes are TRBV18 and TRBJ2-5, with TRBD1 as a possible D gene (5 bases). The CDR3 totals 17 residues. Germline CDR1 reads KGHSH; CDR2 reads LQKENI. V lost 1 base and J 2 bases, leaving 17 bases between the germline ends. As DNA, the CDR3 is TGTGCCAGCTCACCACTCGACAGCAGAGTTACACAAGAGACCCAGTACTTC. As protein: CASSPLDSRVTQETQYF.

CDR3 nucleotide sequence: TGTGCCAGCAGCTTATTCAGGGGGCTCGACGAGCAGTACTTC. As protein: CASSLFRGLDEQYF. The chain employs TRBV11-2 and TRBJ2-7; 8 positions agree with TRBD1. V was pared by 2 bases and J by 5 bases, with 5 bases of the junction left unmatched. CDR3 size: 14 residues. Germline lookup yields CDR1 SGHAT and CDR2 FQNNGV.

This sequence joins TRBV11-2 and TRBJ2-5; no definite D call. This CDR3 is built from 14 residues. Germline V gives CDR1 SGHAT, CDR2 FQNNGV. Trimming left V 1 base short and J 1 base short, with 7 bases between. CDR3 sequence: CASSLAQIQETQYF. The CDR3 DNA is TGTGCCAGCAGCTTAGCACAGATCCAAGAGACCCAGTACTTC.

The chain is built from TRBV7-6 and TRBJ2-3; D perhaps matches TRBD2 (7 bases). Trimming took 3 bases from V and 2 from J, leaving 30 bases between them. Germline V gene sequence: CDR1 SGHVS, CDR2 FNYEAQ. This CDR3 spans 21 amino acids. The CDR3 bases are TGTGCCAGCAGCTTCTCAAGGGGGGGTGTGGGGACATCACCCCTCACAGATACGCAGTATTTT. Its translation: CASSFSRGGVGTSPLTDTQYF.

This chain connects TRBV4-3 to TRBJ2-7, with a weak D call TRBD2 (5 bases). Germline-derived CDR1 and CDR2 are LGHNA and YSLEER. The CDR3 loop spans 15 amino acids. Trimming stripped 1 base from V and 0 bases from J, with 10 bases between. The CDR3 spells CASSQGLSYSYEQYF. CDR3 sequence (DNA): TGCGCCAGCAGCCAAGGACTATCCTACTCCTACGAGCAGTACTTC.

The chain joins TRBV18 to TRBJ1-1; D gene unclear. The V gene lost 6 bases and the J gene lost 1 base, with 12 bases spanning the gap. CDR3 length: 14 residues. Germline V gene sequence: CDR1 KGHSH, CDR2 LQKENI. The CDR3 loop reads CASSYVARNTEAFF. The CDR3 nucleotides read TGTGCCAGCTCCTACGTAGCGAGGAACACTGAAGCTTTCTTT.

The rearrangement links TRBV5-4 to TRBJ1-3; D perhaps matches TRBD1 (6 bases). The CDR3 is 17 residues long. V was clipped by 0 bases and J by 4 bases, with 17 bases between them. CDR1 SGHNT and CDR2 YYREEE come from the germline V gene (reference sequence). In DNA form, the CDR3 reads TGTGCCAGCAGCTTGGGACTCTCAGGGGTGGCGGGAAACACCATATATTTT. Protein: CASSLGLSGVAGNTIYF.

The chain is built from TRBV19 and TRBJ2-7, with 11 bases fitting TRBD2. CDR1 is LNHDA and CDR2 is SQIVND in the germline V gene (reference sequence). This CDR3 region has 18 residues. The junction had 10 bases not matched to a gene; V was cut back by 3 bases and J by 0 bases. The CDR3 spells CASSITSGGALSSYEQYF. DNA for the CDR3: TGTGCCAGTAGTATCACTAGCGGGGGAGCTTTAAGCTCCTACGAGCAGTACTTC.

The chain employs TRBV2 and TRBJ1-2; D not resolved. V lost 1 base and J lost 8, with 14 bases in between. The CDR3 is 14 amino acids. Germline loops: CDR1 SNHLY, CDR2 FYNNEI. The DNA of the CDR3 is TGTGCCAGCAGTGAAGTGGTTGACTCTGGCGGCTACACCTTC. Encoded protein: CASSEVVDSGGYTF.

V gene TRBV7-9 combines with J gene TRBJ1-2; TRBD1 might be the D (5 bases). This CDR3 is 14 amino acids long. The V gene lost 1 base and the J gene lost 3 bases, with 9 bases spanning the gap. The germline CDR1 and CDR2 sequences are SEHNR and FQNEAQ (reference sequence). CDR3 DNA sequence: TGTGCCAGCAGCTTAGATCTAGGGGACTATGGCTACACCTTC. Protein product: CASSLDLGDYGYTF.